This is a list of T cell receptor beta chains from one sample in a study of a mutant IDH1 vaccine in newly diagnosed glioma. Sequenced by immunoSEQ multiplex PCR; TCRdb stores in-frame clones only, minus some. The table includes tens of thousands of clones, roughly 90% detected once. These TCRs are of unknown antigen specificity. The source was PBMCs, collected from a glioma patient whose treatment included an IDH1 peptide vaccine. These receptors came from a middle-aged man with glioma. Each CDR3 is given with its conserved first and last residue. Each record gives: V gene, J gene, CDR3 length, D gene, clone size, CDR3 DNA, CDR3 protein. D genes are given only for firm matches. The listing skips clone size in some rows; elsewhere it reads once, few, many or a size class.

V gene: TRBV4-2
J gene: TRBJ2-7
CDR3 length: 13
D gene: NA
clone size: NA
CDR3 DNA: TGTGCCAGCAGCCAAGAACCTACCTACGAGCAGTACTTC
CDR3 protein: CASSQEPTYEQYF

V gene: TRBV6-1
J gene: TRBJ2-6
CDR3 length: 16
D gene: NA
clone size: NA
CDR3 DNA: TGTGCCAGCAGTGAAGGGTGGGCTTCTGGGGCCAACGTCCTGACTTTC
CDR3 protein: CASSEGWASGANVLTF

V gene: TRBV5-1
J gene: TRBJ1-2
CDR3 length: 11
D gene: NA
clone size: few
CDR3 DNA: TGCGCCAGCAGTGAGAACTATGGCTACACCTTC
CDR3 protein: CASSENYGYTF

V gene: TRBV5-1
J gene: TRBJ1-3
CDR3 length: 14
D gene: NA
clone size: NA
CDR3 DNA: TGCGCCAGTGGGTTGGGGTACTCTGGAAACACCATATATTTT
CDR3 protein: CASGLGYSGNTIYF

V gene: TRBV9
J gene: TRBJ2-5
CDR3 length: 13
D gene: NA
clone size: NA
CDR3 DNA: TGTGCCAGCACCTCCGGGACTGGGGAGACCCAGTACTTC
CDR3 protein: CASTSGTGETQYF

V gene: TRBV25-1
J gene: TRBJ2-7
CDR3 length: 10
D gene: NA
clone size: NA
CDR3 DNA: TGTGCCAGCAGTCATTACGAGCAGTACTTC
CDR3 protein: CASSHYEQYF

V gene: TRBV25-1
J gene: TRBJ2-3
CDR3 length: 15
D gene: NA
clone size: NA
CDR3 DNA: TGTGCCAGCAGTGAGCTAGGGCCAGCAGCAGATACGCAGTATTTT
CDR3 protein: CASSELGPAADTQYF

V gene: TRBV5-1
J gene: TRBJ1-5
CDR3 length: 13
D gene: TRBD1
clone size: NA
CDR3 DNA: TGCGCCAGCAGCTTGACAGGGGATCAGCCCCAGCATTTT
CDR3 protein: CASSLTGDQPQHF

V gene: TRBV27
J gene: TRBJ1-4
CDR3 length: 14
D gene: NA
clone size: NA
CDR3 DNA: TGTGCCAGCAGTGGACAGAGAGTAAATGAAAAACTGTTTTTT
CDR3 protein: CASSGQRVNEKLFF

V gene: TRBV7-8
J gene: TRBJ2-7
CDR3 length: 15
D gene: NA
clone size: NA
CDR3 DNA: TGTGCCAGCAGCTTAGCGGCAGGGGCCGGGTACGAGCAGTACTTC
CDR3 protein: CASSLAAGAGYEQYF

V gene: TRBV18
J gene: TRBJ2-3
CDR3 length: 14
D gene: NA
clone size: few
CDR3 DNA: TGTGCCAGCTCACCACCCGGCGGGACGAATACGCAGTATTTT
CDR3 protein: CASSPPGGTNTQYF

V gene: TRBV2
J gene: TRBJ2-5
CDR3 length: 15
D gene: NA
clone size: NA
CDR3 DNA: TGTGCCGGCGCCCATCAGGGCCCGTACCAAGAGACCCAGTACTTC
CDR3 protein: CAGAHQGPYQETQYF

V gene: TRBV7-8
J gene: TRBJ2-7
CDR3 length: 13
D gene: NA
clone size: NA
CDR3 DNA: TGTGCCAGCAGCTTAGACGACGCGAACGAGCAGTACTTC
CDR3 protein: CASSLDDANEQYF

V gene: TRBV11-2
J gene: TRBJ2-2
CDR3 length: 16
D gene: TRBD2
clone size: once
CDR3 DNA: TGTGCCAGCAGCTCTAGACTAGCGGGGGGAGGCGGGGAGCTGTTTTTT
CDR3 protein: CASSSRLAGGGGELFF

V gene: TRBV19
J gene: TRBJ1-2
CDR3 length: 15
D gene: NA
clone size: NA
CDR3 DNA: TGTGCCAGTAGCGGCTACCCGAATGGGGACTATGGCTACACCTTC
CDR3 protein: CASSGYPNGDYGYTF

V gene: TRBV29-1
J gene: TRBJ2-1
CDR3 length: 16
D gene: NA
clone size: NA
CDR3 DNA: TGCAGCGTTGAAGGGTACCCAAGGCTGGTCCGGAATGAGCAGTTCTTC
CDR3 protein: CSVEGYPRLVRNEQFF

V gene: TRBV2
J gene: TRBJ2-7
CDR3 length: 17
D gene: TRBD1
clone size: NA
CDR3 DNA: TGTGCCAGCAGTGATCCGGGACAGCTCCCACTTTCCTACGAGCAGTACTTC
CDR3 protein: CASSDPGQLPLSYEQYF

V gene: TRBV5-4
J gene: TRBJ2-3
CDR3 length: 16
D gene: TRBD2
clone size: NA
CDR3 DNA: TGTGCCAGCAGTTCCCGACTAGCGGGCTATCGGGATACGCAGTATTTT
CDR3 protein: CASSSRLAGYRDTQYF

V gene: TRBV4-1
J gene: TRBJ2-5
CDR3 length: 17
D gene: TRBD2
clone size: NA
CDR3 DNA: TGCGCCAGCAGCCAAGATAGCCTAGCGGGACGCCAAGAGACCCAGTACTTC
CDR3 protein: CASSQDSLAGRQETQYF

V gene: TRBV7-3
J gene: TRBJ2-2
CDR3 length: 16
D gene: TRBD1
clone size: NA
CDR3 DNA: TGTGCCAGCAGCTACACCGGGACAGCTGGCACCGGGGAGCTGTTTTTT
CDR3 protein: CASSYTGTAGTGELFF

V gene: TRBV6-1
J gene: TRBJ2-2
CDR3 length: 17
D gene: TRBD2
clone size: NA
CDR3 DNA: TGTGCCAGCAGTGGCTCGATAGCGGGATGGGGTCCCGGGGAGCTGTTTTTT
CDR3 protein: CASSGSIAGWGPGELFF

V gene: TRBV5-1
J gene: TRBJ2-3
CDR3 length: 14
D gene: NA
clone size: NA
CDR3 DNA: TGCGCCAGCAGTACCAGCCCTAGCACAGATACGCAGTATTTT
CDR3 protein: CASSTSPSTDTQYF

V gene: TRBV6-5
J gene: TRBJ2-1
CDR3 length: 15
D gene: TRBD2
clone size: NA
CDR3 DNA: TGTGCCAGCAGTTTCGGGACTAGCGGGTTGGATGAGCAGTTCTTC
CDR3 protein: CASSFGTSGLDEQFF

V gene: TRBV4-3
J gene: TRBJ1-1
CDR3 length: 14
D gene: NA
clone size: NA
CDR3 DNA: TGCGCCAGCAGCCAAGATAGGTGGGACACTGAAGCTTTCTTT
CDR3 protein: CASSQDRWDTEAFF

V gene: TRBV2
J gene: TRBJ2-3
CDR3 length: 12
D gene: TRBD2
clone size: NA
CDR3 DNA: TGTGCCAGCAAGGGACTAGCGGGAGGAAAGTATTTT
CDR3 protein: CASKGLAGGKYF

V gene: TRBV4-1
J gene: TRBJ1-1
CDR3 length: 14
D gene: NA
clone size: NA
CDR3 DNA: TGCGCCAGCAGCCTCTCGACCCGGTTCCCTGAAGCTTTCTTT
CDR3 protein: CASSLSTRFPEAFF

V gene: TRBV5-5
J gene: TRBJ2-7
CDR3 length: 14
D gene: NA
clone size: NA
CDR3 DNA: TGTGCCAGCCGAGCCGGTCCCGGGTTTCGTGAGCAGTACTTC
CDR3 protein: CASRAGPGFREQYF

V gene: TRBV5-4
J gene: TRBJ2-7
CDR3 length: 13
D gene: NA
clone size: NA
CDR3 DNA: TGTGCCAGCAGCTTCGGGAGCTCCTACGAGCAGTACTTC
CDR3 protein: CASSFGSSYEQYF

V gene: TRBV7-9
J gene: TRBJ2-1
CDR3 length: 14
D gene: NA
clone size: NA
CDR3 DNA: TGTGCCAGCGACCTAAGCAGAGACTACAATGAGCAGTTCTTC
CDR3 protein: CASDLSRDYNEQFF

V gene: TRBV4-3
J gene: TRBJ2-6
CDR3 length: 16
D gene: NA
clone size: NA
CDR3 DNA: TGCGCCAGCAGCCAGGAAGAGGGGGCTGGGGCCAACGTCCTGACTTTC
CDR3 protein: CASSQEEGAGANVLTF

V gene: TRBV7-9
J gene: TRBJ1-4
CDR3 length: 14
D gene: NA
clone size: NA
CDR3 DNA: TGTGCCAGCAGCTCTCGAACAACTAATGAAAAACTGTTTTTT
CDR3 protein: CASSSRTTNEKLFF

V gene: TRBV19
J gene: TRBJ1-2
CDR3 length: 14
D gene: TRBD1
clone size: once
CDR3 DNA: TGTGCCAGTAGTATAGTAGGGACAGTTTATGGCTACACCTTC
CDR3 protein: CASSIVGTVYGYTF

V gene: TRBV7-6
J gene: TRBJ1-1
CDR3 length: 11
D gene: NA
clone size: NA
CDR3 DNA: TGTGCCAGCAGCCCGGGTCTAGAAGCTTTCTTT
CDR3 protein: CASSPGLEAFF

V gene: TRBV5-4
J gene: TRBJ2-3
CDR3 length: 15
D gene: NA
clone size: NA
CDR3 DNA: TGTGCCAGCAGCTTCGTTCTAGAGAGGACAGATACGCAGTATTTT
CDR3 protein: CASSFVLERTDTQYF

V gene: TRBV4-2
J gene: TRBJ1-1
CDR3 length: 14
D gene: NA
clone size: NA
CDR3 DNA: TGTGCCAGCAGCCAAAGGTGGGGGGCCGGTGAAGCTTTCTTT
CDR3 protein: CASSQRWGAGEAFF

V gene: TRBV5-6
J gene: TRBJ2-3
CDR3 length: 14
D gene: NA
clone size: NA
CDR3 DNA: TGTGCCAGCAGCGGTGGGTTGGGGGGTGATACGCAGTATTTT
CDR3 protein: CASSGGLGGDTQYF

V gene: TRBV20-1
J gene: TRBJ2-7
CDR3 length: 11
D gene: NA
clone size: NA
CDR3 DNA: TGCAGTGGAAGAAGCGACTACGAGCAGTACTTC
CDR3 protein: CSGRSDYEQYF

V gene: TRBV9
J gene: TRBJ1-1
CDR3 length: 16
D gene: TRBD1
clone size: NA
CDR3 DNA: TGTGCCAGCAGCGCCAACCGGACAGGGGGGAACACTGAAGCTTTCTTT
CDR3 protein: CASSANRTGGNTEAFF